The rows below give T cell receptor beta chains drawn from one sample of a study of blood T cells in healthy people across ages. TCRdb recomputed calls from the 5' RACE reads with MiXCR, one row per CDR3 protein. The table includes about 1.4 million distinct CDR3 sequences, approximately 63% detected once. What was sequenced was blood. These receptors all come from a man aged 18 to 35 in good health. Both conserved end residues are part of each CDR3. Fields, in order: D gene, clone size, V gene, J gene, CDR3 DNA, CDR3 protein. D genes are given only for firm matches. Clone size is stated in some rows and not others, as once, few, many or a class when expanded.

d_gene: NA; abundance: once; v_gene: TRBV20-1; j_gene: TRBJ2-1; CDR3nt: TGCAGTGCTAGAGATGTGGACAGAGATTTCAATGAGCAGTTCTTC; CDR3aa: CSARDVDRDFNEQFF
d_gene: NA; abundance: few; v_gene: TRBV10-3; j_gene: TRBJ2-1; CDR3nt: TGTGCCATCAGTGACGCAGCAGATTACAATGAGCAGTTCTTC; CDR3aa: CAISDAADYNEQFF
d_gene: NA; abundance: few; v_gene: TRBV15; j_gene: TRBJ2-5; CDR3nt: TGTGCCACCAGCAGAGCCACGTACCAAGAGACCCAGTACTTC; CDR3aa: CATSRATYQETQYF
d_gene: NA; abundance: few; v_gene: TRBV4-2; j_gene: TRBJ2-2; CDR3nt: TGTGCCAGCAGCCAAGTTGTCGCAAACACCGGGGAGCTGTTTTTT; CDR3aa: CASSQVVANTGELFF
d_gene: NA; abundance: few; v_gene: TRBV5-1; j_gene: TRBJ2-7; CDR3nt: TGCGCCAGCACCCTTTTACCAACAGGTTTATCCTACGAGCAGTACTTC; CDR3aa: CASTLLPTGLSYEQYF
d_gene: NA; abundance: NA; v_gene: TRBV2; j_gene: TRBJ1-6; CDR3nt: TGTGCCAGCAGCAAGGAGACTGAGTCTAATTCACCCCTCCACTTT; CDR3aa: CASSKETESNSPLHF
d_gene: NA; abundance: few; v_gene: TRBV6-5; j_gene: TRBJ2-7; CDR3nt: TGTGCCAGCAGTTACTCGATAGCTGGCGTAGGAGAGGGTTACGAGCAGTACTTC; CDR3aa: CASSYSIAGVGEGYEQYF
d_gene: NA; abundance: NA; v_gene: TRBV14; j_gene: TRBJ2-4; CDR3nt: TGTGCCAGCAGCCAGTCCGCCTCGAGAGAGCAGTACTTC; CDR3aa: CASSQSASREQYF
d_gene: NA; abundance: NA; v_gene: TRBV4-3; j_gene: TRBJ2-7; CDR3nt: TGCGCCAGCAGACTTACCCACTCGGGCCACGAGCAGTACTTC; CDR3aa: CASRLTHSGHEQYF
d_gene: NA; abundance: NA; v_gene: TRBV3-1; j_gene: TRBJ1-2; CDR3nt: TGTGCCAGCAGCCAAGGGGTAGCAGTTTCCTATGGCTACACCTTC; CDR3aa: CASSQGVAVSYGYTF
d_gene: NA; abundance: NA; v_gene: TRBV29-1; j_gene: TRBJ2-3; CDR3nt: TGCAGCGTTGAAGGATCTCCACCAAATTATTCCGCAGATACGCAGTATTTT; CDR3aa: CSVEGSPPNYSADTQYF
d_gene: TRBD1; abundance: NA; v_gene: TRBV4-1; j_gene: TRBJ2-1; CDR3nt: TGCGCCAGCAGCCAAGATCCGGGACAGGGCTCCTACAATGAGCAGTTCTTC; CDR3aa: CASSQDPGQGSYNEQFF
d_gene: TRBD1; abundance: NA; v_gene: TRBV10-2; j_gene: TRBJ2-5; CDR3nt: TGCGCCAGCAGTTCCAACCGGGACAGGGTGGCTGAGACCCAGTACTTC; CDR3aa: CASSSNRDRVAETQYF
d_gene: TRBD2; abundance: few; v_gene: TRBV6-5; j_gene: TRBJ2-7; CDR3nt: TGTGCCAGCAGTTACAGCGGGAGGCCCTACGAGCAGTACTTC; CDR3aa: CASSYSGRPYEQYF
d_gene: TRBD1; abundance: NA; v_gene: TRBV5-1; j_gene: TRBJ2-7; CDR3nt: TGCGCCAGCAGCTTGGCTCCGGGACAGACCTACGAGCAGTACTTC; CDR3aa: CASSLAPGQTYEQYF
d_gene: NA; abundance: NA; v_gene: TRBV10-3; j_gene: TRBJ2-7; CDR3nt: TGTGCCATCAGCGTGAAGTCCGAGCAGTACTTC; CDR3aa: CAISVKSEQYF
d_gene: NA; abundance: NA; v_gene: TRBV4-2; j_gene: TRBJ2-7; CDR3nt: TGTGCCAGCAGCCAAGAACAGACATCCTACGAGCAGTACTTC; CDR3aa: CASSQEQTSYEQYF
d_gene: NA; abundance: NA; v_gene: TRBV29-1; j_gene: TRBJ2-1; CDR3nt: TGCAGCGTTGAAGAAAAGGGCCTAATCTCCTACAATGAGCAGTTCTTC; CDR3aa: CSVEEKGLISYNEQFF
d_gene: NA; abundance: NA; v_gene: TRBV4-1; j_gene: TRBJ2-1; CDR3nt: TGCGCCAGCAGCCAAGGGTGGGGCTTGGGCAATGAGCAGTTCTTC; CDR3aa: CASSQGWGLGNEQFF
d_gene: NA; abundance: few; v_gene: TRBV7-2; j_gene: TRBJ1-4; CDR3nt: TGTGCCAGCAGCTTAGCGCGCACTAATGAAAAACTGTTTTTT; CDR3aa: CASSLARTNEKLFF
d_gene: NA; abundance: NA; v_gene: TRBV20-1; j_gene: TRBJ2-5; CDR3nt: TGCAGTGCCACCGGGCGGGTAGCGGACAGTTGGGGGGAGACCCAGTACTTC; CDR3aa: CSATGRVADSWGETQYF
d_gene: NA; abundance: NA; v_gene: TRBV3-1; j_gene: TRBJ2-7; CDR3nt: TGTGCCAGCAGCTCCACCGGCAGTGGACGGAAACCCTCCTACGAGCAGTACTTC; CDR3aa: CASSSTGSGRKPSYEQYF
d_gene: NA; abundance: few; v_gene: TRBV29-1; j_gene: TRBJ1-1; CDR3nt: TGCAGCGTTGATAGAACTGAAGCTTTCTTT; CDR3aa: CSVDRTEAFF
d_gene: NA; abundance: NA; v_gene: TRBV6-2/TRBV6-3; j_gene: TRBJ2-3; CDR3nt: TGTGCCAGCAGTAGGACAAGAAAGACCACAGATACGCAGTATTTT; CDR3aa: CASSRTRKTTDTQYF
d_gene: TRBD1; abundance: NA; v_gene: TRBV7-2; j_gene: TRBJ2-3; CDR3nt: TGTGCCAGCAGCGCGGCAGGGGGCGGAGATACGCAGTATTTT; CDR3aa: CASSAAGGGDTQYF
d_gene: NA; abundance: NA; v_gene: TRBV7-6; j_gene: TRBJ2-7; CDR3nt: TGTGCCAGCAGCGCCAATCAGGGAACGGGGGAGCAGTACTTC; CDR3aa: CASSANQGTGEQYF
d_gene: NA; abundance: NA; v_gene: TRBV20-1; j_gene: TRBJ2-7; CDR3nt: TGCAGTGCTAGAGATCGGGACTTCTCTTACGAGCAGTACTTC; CDR3aa: CSARDRDFSYEQYF
d_gene: TRBD2; abundance: NA; v_gene: TRBV7-2; j_gene: TRBJ2-3; CDR3nt: TGTGCCAGTGCCAGAGGGCGGGGGGGCAGAGATACGCAGTATTTT; CDR3aa: CASARGRGGRDTQYF
d_gene: TRBD2; abundance: NA; v_gene: TRBV6-2/TRBV6-3; j_gene: TRBJ2-3; CDR3nt: TGTGCCAGCAGTTACTCGATGGTGGGACTAGCTGTCCTTAGCACAGATACGCAGTATTTT; CDR3aa: CASSYSMVGLAVLSTDTQYF
d_gene: NA; abundance: once; v_gene: TRBV12-3/TRBV12-4; j_gene: TRBJ2-1; CDR3nt: TGTGCCAGCAGTTCGGACCTCGGGACCGAAGGCTCCTACAATGAGCAGTTCTTC; CDR3aa: CASSSDLGTEGSYNEQFF
d_gene: TRBD2; abundance: NA; v_gene: TRBV20-1; j_gene: TRBJ2-1; CDR3nt: TGCAGTGCTAGGGGATGGGCGGGAGACGAGCAGTTCTTC; CDR3aa: CSARGWAGDEQFF
d_gene: NA; abundance: NA; v_gene: TRBV6-6; j_gene: TRBJ1-4; CDR3nt: TGTGCCAGCAGCGAGGCAGGGTATGACGAAAAACTGTTTTTT; CDR3aa: CASSEAGYDEKLFF
d_gene: NA; abundance: NA; v_gene: TRBV7-9; j_gene: TRBJ2-1; CDR3nt: TGTGCCAGCAGCTCAGTGAGGCAGAGGAAGCAGTTCTTC; CDR3aa: CASSSVRQRKQFF
d_gene: TRBD2; abundance: few; v_gene: TRBV3-1; j_gene: TRBJ2-5; CDR3nt: TGTGCTAGCAGCCAAGCGGGACCTTACGAGACCCAGTACTTC; CDR3aa: CASSQAGPYETQYF
d_gene: TRBD1; abundance: NA; v_gene: TRBV3-1; j_gene: TRBJ2-3; CDR3nt: TGTGCCAGCAGCCACCGAGACAGGGTCGCAGATACGCAGTATTTT; CDR3aa: CASSHRDRVADTQYF
d_gene: NA; abundance: few; v_gene: TRBV6-5; j_gene: TRBJ2-7; CDR3nt: TGTGCCAGCAACCGGGACATATCCCCACACGAGCAGTACTTC; CDR3aa: CASNRDISPHEQYF
d_gene: NA; abundance: NA; v_gene: TRBV12-3/TRBV12-4; j_gene: TRBJ2-4; CDR3nt: TGTGCCATATCGTTTGAATCCTTTCCTAACCAAAACATTCAGTACTTC; CDR3aa: CAISFESFPNQNIQYF
d_gene: NA; abundance: NA; v_gene: TRBV6-1; j_gene: TRBJ1-4; CDR3nt: TGTGCCAGCAAAACTCTACTTGTAGCCCAATCTGCAACTAATGAAAAACTGTTTTTT; CDR3aa: CASKTLLVAQSATNEKLFF
d_gene: NA; abundance: NA; v_gene: TRBV29-1; j_gene: TRBJ1-1; CDR3nt: TGCAGCGTTGCTTATAGGGCTCGGAAAAACACTGAAGCTTTCTTT; CDR3aa: CSVAYRARKNTEAFF
d_gene: TRBD2; abundance: NA; v_gene: TRBV5-1; j_gene: TRBJ2-3; CDR3nt: TGCGCCAGCAGCCCAGGACTAGCGGTCAGCACAGATACGCAGTATTTT; CDR3aa: CASSPGLAVSTDTQYF
d_gene: TRBD1; abundance: few; v_gene: TRBV6-5; j_gene: TRBJ2-7; CDR3nt: TGTGCCAGCCGGGACAGGGACTACGAGCAGTACTTC; CDR3aa: CASRDRDYEQYF
d_gene: NA; abundance: NA; v_gene: TRBV27; j_gene: TRBJ1-1; CDR3nt: TGTGCCAGCAGTTTAGGGCAGGTCGGGGGCACTGAAGCTTTCTTT; CDR3aa: CASSLGQVGGTEAFF
d_gene: TRBD1; abundance: NA; v_gene: TRBV6-6; j_gene: TRBJ2-7; CDR3nt: TGTGCCAGCAAGGTGGGACAGGGCTCCTACGAGCAGTACTTC; CDR3aa: CASKVGQGSYEQYF
d_gene: NA; abundance: NA; v_gene: TRBV6-5; j_gene: TRBJ2-3; CDR3nt: TGTGCCAGCAGTTACGGATTAAGCACAGATACGCAGTATTTT; CDR3aa: CASSYGLSTDTQYF
d_gene: NA; abundance: few; v_gene: TRBV3-1; j_gene: TRBJ1-1; CDR3nt: TGTGCCAGCAGCCAAGTGCGGGGGCTCTCTGAAGCTTTCTTT; CDR3aa: CASSQVRGLSEAFF
d_gene: NA; abundance: NA; v_gene: TRBV7-6; j_gene: TRBJ2-7; CDR3nt: TGTGCCAGCAGCTTAAAGGGGGGATCCTACGAGCAGTACTTC; CDR3aa: CASSLKGGSYEQYF
d_gene: TRBD1; abundance: NA; v_gene: TRBV6-5; j_gene: TRBJ2-7; CDR3nt: TGTGCCAGCAGTTACTCGTTCCTGGAGACAGGGTCCTACGAGCAGTACTTC; CDR3aa: CASSYSFLETGSYEQYF
d_gene: TRBD1; abundance: few; v_gene: TRBV29-1; j_gene: TRBJ2-1; CDR3nt: TGCAGCGTTGCAGGGGGCGGTGAGCAGTTCTTC; CDR3aa: CSVAGGGEQFF
d_gene: TRBD2; abundance: once; v_gene: TRBV3-1; j_gene: TRBJ2-7; CDR3nt: TGTGCCAGCACCCTTCGTAGCGGGAACGACAATGAGCAGTACTTC; CDR3aa: CASTLRSGNDNEQYF
d_gene: NA; abundance: NA; v_gene: TRBV20-1; j_gene: TRBJ2-1; CDR3nt: TGCAGTGCTAGAGATTCGGGGGCCTACAATGAGCAGTTCTTC; CDR3aa: CSARDSGAYNEQFF
d_gene: NA; abundance: few; v_gene: TRBV2; j_gene: TRBJ2-3; CDR3nt: TGTGCCAGCTTGACACTAGCTAGCACAGATACGCAGTATTTT; CDR3aa: CASLTLASTDTQYF
d_gene: NA; abundance: few; v_gene: TRBV15; j_gene: TRBJ2-7; CDR3nt: TGTGCCACCAGCAGAGATTTTTCCGATTCAGCCTACGAGCAGTACTTC; CDR3aa: CATSRDFSDSAYEQYF
d_gene: NA; abundance: NA; v_gene: TRBV6-6; j_gene: TRBJ1-3; CDR3nt: TGTGCCAGCTTCCTAAGGGGGGCAAGGGCCGGAAACACCATATATTTT; CDR3aa: CASFLRGARAGNTIYF
d_gene: NA; abundance: NA; v_gene: TRBV6-5; j_gene: TRBJ1-1; CDR3nt: TGTGCCAGCAGTTACTCGAGGCAGGGAAAGGGCATGAACACTGAAGCTTTCTTT; CDR3aa: CASSYSRQGKGMNTEAFF